This TCR beta chain was sequenced during a study of blood T cells in healthy people across ages. Germline loops: CDR1 SQVTM, CDR2 ANQGSEA. After removal of 1 base from V and 9 bases from J, the junction contained 8 bases not matched to a gene. The CDR3 has 16 amino acids. Turning to this clonotype: What it recognizes is unknown.

The study isolated at least 6.5 million PBMCs from each sample. Alongside a J-beta primer mix, a sample-barcoded 5' primer served in a second PCR lasting 7 to 11 cycles. Each TCR beta cDNA got a 12-nucleotide random molecular identifier. Every sample returned 2.5 million or more CDR3-containing paired-end reads. TCRdb reprocessed the 5' RACE reads with MiXCR, giving one entry per CDR3 protein. The profile shows about 1.6 million distinct CDR3 sequences, almost 35% of them singletons. Overall study results and limits: CMV status of donors was not determined, possibly confounding expanded clonotype changes.

V usage is TRBV29-1 and J usage is TRBJ2-1; 14 bases align to TRBD2. This clonotype was obtained from a woman aged 25 to 39 in good health. Sequences were obtained from blood. The CDR3 DNA reads as TGCAGCGTTGAAGGACTAGCGGGGGGGAGTATGGGTGAGCAGTTCTTC. Amino acids: CSVEGLAGGSMGEQFF.